The clone carrying this T cell receptor (beta chain) came up many times. No antigen is known for it. PCR employed 60 Vbeta and 13 Jbeta primers. Libraries were prepared by immunoSEQ multiplex PCR; TCRdb keeps only in-frame clonotypes and omits some of them. The repertoire holds approximately 150,000 clones, with roughly three quarters as singletons. This entry belongs to a study of cytomegalovirus exposure and HLA in healthy donors. Overall study findings and caveats: There were several of the most significant clusters that appeared linked to common viral pathogens in a later analysis. A missense DCLRE1C variant was associated with V- and J-gene trimming of TCR beta chains in a later analysis, and an independent cohort replicated the association. According to the study, roughly 160 TCR beta chains were cytomegalovirus-associated.

The receptor comes from a woman aged 50 to 60 in good health and CMV-seropositive. The sequencing input was PBMCs.

The DNA for the CDR3 is TGTGGATGGGGAGCGTGGTTTGGCATTGAATACACCATATATTTT. It encodes CGWGAWFGIEYTIYF. The chain has TRBV9 and TRBJ1-3; no clear D gene. This CDR3 comprises 15 residues. Germline V CDR1 and CDR2: SGDLS, YYNGEE.